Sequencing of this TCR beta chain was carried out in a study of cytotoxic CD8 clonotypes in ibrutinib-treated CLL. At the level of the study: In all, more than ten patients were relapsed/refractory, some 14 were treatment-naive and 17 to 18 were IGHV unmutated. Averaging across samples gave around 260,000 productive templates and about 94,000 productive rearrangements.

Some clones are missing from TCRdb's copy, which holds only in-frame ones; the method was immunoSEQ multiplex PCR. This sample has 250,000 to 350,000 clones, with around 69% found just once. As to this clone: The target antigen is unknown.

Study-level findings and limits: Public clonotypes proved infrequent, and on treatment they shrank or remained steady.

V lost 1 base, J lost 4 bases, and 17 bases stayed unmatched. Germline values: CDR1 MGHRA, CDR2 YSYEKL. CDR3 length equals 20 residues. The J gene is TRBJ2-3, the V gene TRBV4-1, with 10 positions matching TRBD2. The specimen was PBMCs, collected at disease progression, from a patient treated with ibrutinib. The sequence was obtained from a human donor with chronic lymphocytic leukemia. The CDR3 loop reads CASSQVPVGGLAGVPDTQYF. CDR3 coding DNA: TGCGCCAGCAGCCAAGTCCCGGTCGGCGGCCTAGCGGGAGTTCCAGATACGCAGTATTTT.